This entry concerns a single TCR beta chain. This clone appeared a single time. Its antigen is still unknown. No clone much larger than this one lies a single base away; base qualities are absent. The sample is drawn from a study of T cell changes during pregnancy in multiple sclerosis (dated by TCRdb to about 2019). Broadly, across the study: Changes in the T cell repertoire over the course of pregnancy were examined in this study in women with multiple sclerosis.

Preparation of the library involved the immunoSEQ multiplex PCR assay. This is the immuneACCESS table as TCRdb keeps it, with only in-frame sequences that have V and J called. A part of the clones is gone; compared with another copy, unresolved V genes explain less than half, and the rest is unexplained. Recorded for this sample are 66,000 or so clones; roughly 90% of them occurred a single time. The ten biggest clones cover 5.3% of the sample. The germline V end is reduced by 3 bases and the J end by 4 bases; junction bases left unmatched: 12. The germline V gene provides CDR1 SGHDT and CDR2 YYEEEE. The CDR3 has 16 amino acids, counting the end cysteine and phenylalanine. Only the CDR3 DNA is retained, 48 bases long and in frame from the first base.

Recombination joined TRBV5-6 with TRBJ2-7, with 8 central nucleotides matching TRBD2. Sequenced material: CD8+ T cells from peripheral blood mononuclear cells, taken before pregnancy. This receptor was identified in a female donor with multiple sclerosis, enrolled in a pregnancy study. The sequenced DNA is TGTGCCAGCAGCTCCTACCGGGGGGGTAGGCTTTACGAGCAGTACTTC. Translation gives CASSSYRGGRLYEQYF. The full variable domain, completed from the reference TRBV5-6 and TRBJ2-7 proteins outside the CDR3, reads DAGVTQSPTHLIKTRGQQVTLRCSPKSGHDTVSWYQQALGQGPQFIFQYYEEEERQRGNFPDRFSGHQFPNYSSELNVNALLLGDSALYLCASSSYRGGRLYEQYFGPGTRLTVT.